These 16 T cell receptor beta chains share one sample of origin, sequenced in a study of radiotherapy plus CTLA-4 blockade in lung cancer. Clones were sequenced by immunoSEQ multiplex PCR, and TCRdb holds only the in-frame ones, with some missing. The sample has around 78,000 clones, over 70% seen once. The sequencing here drew on peripheral blood, taken from a patient treated with radiotherapy plus ipilimumab. The receptors derive from a human donor with non-small cell lung cancer who had a partial response to radiotherapy plus ipilimumab. Some clones in this sample may be carry-over from other donors' samples.

The rearrangement links TRBV30 to TRBJ2-2; the match to TRBD2 covers 10 bases. The ends lost 3 bases at V and 5 bases at J; junction bases unmatched: 12. Germline V lookup: CDR1 GTSNPN, CDR2 SVGIG (reference sequence). The CDR3 has 17 amino acids. The CDR3 here is CAWRLAGTSRYTGELFF. CDR3 DNA sequence: TGTGCCTGGAGACTAGCGGGAACCTCCCGTTATACCGGGGAGCTGTTTTTT.

The rearrangement links TRBV5-1 to TRBJ2-2; 7 nucleotides match TRBD2. Germline values: CDR1 SGHRS, CDR2 YFSETQ. The CDR3 is 17 residues long. The ends lost 0 bases at V and 0 bases at J; junction bases unmatched: 5. The CDR3 coding sequence is TGCGCCAGCAGCTTGGGGGCCCTAGCGGCGAACACCGGGGAGCTGTTTTTT. Its protein product is CASSLGALAANTGELFF.

CDR3 in DNA: TGTGCCAGCAGCGTCCTTCCTAGCGGGGGGGCGCAAGGTACGCAGTATTTT. Its translation: CASSVLPSGGAQGTQYF. V is TRBV9 and J is TRBJ2-3, with 12 nucleotides matching TRBD2. V lost 2 bases, J lost 8 bases, and 12 bases stayed unmatched. There are 17 residues in the CDR3. In germline, CDR1 is SGDLS, CDR2 YYNGEE.

The gene calls are TRBV13 and TRBJ1-5; D gene unclear. CDR3 length equals 17 residues. V lost 0 bases and J 4 bases, leaving 16 bases between the germline ends. CDR1 and CDR2 (germline): PRHDT, FYEKMQ (reference sequence). As DNA, the CDR3 is TGTGCCAGCAGCTTAGGGGTGGGAGGGTTTGGGAATCAGCCCCAGCATTTT. Amino acid sequence: CASSLGVGGFGNQPQHF.

The rearrangement uses TRBV11-1 and TRBJ2-3; 8 bases match TRBD2. Per the germline V gene, CDR1 is SGHAT and CDR2 is FQDESV (reference sequence). This CDR3 region has 15 residues. V trimming: 5 bases; J trimming: 0 bases; junction bases outside the gene matches: 4. CDR3 amino acids: CASSPGLASTDTQYF. CDR3 sequence (DNA): TGTGCCAGCAGCCCCGGACTAGCCAGCACAGATACGCAGTATTTT.

The J gene is TRBJ2-3, the V gene TRBV4-2; 12 nucleotides line up with TRBD2. Looked up from germline, CDR1 is LGHNA and CDR2 is YNFKEQ. The V and J ends lost 3 bases and 2 bases, in that order; junction bases with no gene match: 9. The CDR3 length is 18 residues. The CDR3 protein is CASSHPSTSGGTTDTQYF. The CDR3 DNA sequence: TGTGCCAGCAGCCACCCGTCGACTAGCGGGGGTACCACAGATACGCAGTATTTT.

The V gene is TRBV27, the J gene TRBJ2-1; 7 bases are a match to TRBD1. The CDR3 runs to 14 residues. Germline trimming cut 3 bases from V and 9 bases from J; bases unmatched to any gene: 8. CDR1 MNHEY and CDR2 SMNVEV come from the germline V gene (reference sequence). Here the CDR3 reads CASSLRGRRGEQFF. In DNA form, the CDR3 reads TGTGCCAGCAGTTTGAGGGGGCGCAGGGGTGAGCAGTTCTTC.

CDR3 in DNA: TGTGCCAGCTCAACGGGGGAGAATTACAATGAGCAGTTCTTC. Its translation is CASSTGENYNEQFF. The chain combines TRBV28 with TRBJ2-1, with a tentative D call TRBD2 (6 bases). The CDR3 extends over 14 amino acids. Per the germline V gene, CDR1 is MDHEN and CDR2 is SYDVKM. Trimming stripped 8 bases from V and 4 bases from J, with 15 bases between.

This clone has a handful of counts. The CDR3 DNA is TGTGCCAGCAGTGAACAGCGGGGGGGCTTCTACGAGCAGTACTTC. It is translated as CASSEQRGGFYEQYF. The chain recombines TRBV6-1 with TRBJ2-7; 10 bases are a match to TRBD2. Germline values: CDR1 MNHNS, CDR2 SASEGT. Losses at the gene ends were 2 bases for V and 3 bases for J; bases not matched to a gene: 4. CDR3 length: 15 residues.

The chain joins TRBV27 to TRBJ2-3, with TRBD1 as a possible D gene (6 bases). The CDR3 sequence is 17 residues long. In germline, CDR1 is MNHEY, CDR2 SMNVEV (reference sequence). The ends were cut back, 1 base at V and 2 bases at J, with 16 bases in the middle. CDR3 sequence (DNA): TGTGCCAGCAGTTTATTAGGGGTCCGGGGACACACAGATACGCAGTATTTT. Translating it yields CASSLLGVRGHTDTQYF.

The rearrangement uses TRBV4-2 and TRBJ1-2; possible D gene TRBD1, 5 bases. The germline gives CDR1 LGHNA, CDR2 YNFKEQ. The CDR3 spans 15 residues. Between the trimmed V and J ends, which lost 0 bases and 1 base, there was a span of 9 bases. The CDR3 nucleotides are TGTGCCAGCAGCCAAGAAGGTGGACATAACTATGGCTACACCTTC. It encodes CASSQEGGHNYGYTF.

The chain recombines TRBV5-8 with TRBJ2-3; possibly TRBD2 for D (7 bases). V was trimmed by 5 bases and J by 4 bases, leaving 17 bases between them. Germline CDR1 is SGHTS and CDR2 is YDEGEE. This CDR3 is 15 amino acids long. CDR3 sequence reads: CASSSYQGRADTQYF. CDR3 DNA sequence: TGTGCCAGCAGTTCATACCAGGGGAGGGCAGATACGCAGTATTTT.

This clone has only a few counts. The CDR3 loop is CASQKISNQPQHF. The CDR3 DNA reads TGTGCCAGCCAGAAAATTAGCAATCAGCCCCAGCATTTT. V and J are TRBV6-6 and TRBJ1-5; D not certain. The CDR3 length is 13 residues. Trimming left V 8 bases short and J 0 bases short, with 8 bases between. Germline-derived CDR1 and CDR2 are MNHNY and SVGAGI (reference sequence).

The chain's CDR3 is CASSYLGQINEQFF. The CDR3 bases are TGTGCCAGCAGTTACCTGGGACAGATCAATGAGCAGTTCTTC. The genes are TRBV6-6 and TRBJ2-1; 7 bases match TRBD1. V gave up 2 bases and J gave up 6 bases; unmatched junction bases: 4. Germline CDR1 reads MNHNY; CDR2 reads SVGAGI (reference sequence). CDR3 length equals 14 residues.

The sample holds a few counts of this clone. V is TRBV21-1 and J is TRBJ1-1; the D segment call TRBD1 is taken from the table without a DNA check. TRBV21-1 is a known pseudogene. This CDR3 has 14 residues. The CDR3 DNA sequence: TGTGCCATCCTCAAAAAACAAATGAACACTGAAGCTTTCTTT. This codes for CAILKKQMNTEAFF.

This clone showed up just a few times. V and J are TRBV7-9 and TRBJ1-1, with D hard to call. The CDR3 is 14 amino acids. The V end was cut by 4 bases, the J end by 0 bases, with 9 bases between. The germline V gene has CDR1 SEHNR and CDR2 FQNEAQ (reference sequence). The CDR3 protein is CASSSHGMNTEAFF. DNA for the CDR3: TGTGCCAGCAGCTCGCACGGGATGAACACTGAAGCTTTCTTT.